This T cell receptor (beta chain) was retrieved from a study of cytomegalovirus exposure and HLA in healthy donors. Whole-study context: Most donors, more than 80% of more than 300 genotyped, fell in the Caucasian-associated ancestry cluster.

About this clone itself: The antigen remains undetermined.

The germline V gene has CDR1 SQVTM and CDR2 ANQGSEA. The CDR3 loop spans 14 amino acids. The V gene lost 0 bases and the J gene lost 4 bases, with 12 bases spanning the gap. General study findings and limits: In an earlier analysis, about 87% or about 30%: the productive usage of most TCR beta V segments. Cytomegalovirus-associated status was assigned to about 170 TCR beta chains.

PCR used 60 Vbeta primers and 13 Jbeta primers. This table comes from immunoSEQ multiplex PCR, and its TCRdb copy is limited to in-frame clones, with some not included. The sample has roughly 160,000 clones, roughly four fifths seen once. The TCR sequence derives from a woman between 45 and 60 years old in good health and CMV-seronegative. This chain joins TRBV29-1 and TRBJ1-2; unclear D gene. Sequencing was carried out using PBMCs. The DNA for the CDR3 is TGCAGCGTTGAAGATGATAGCTCGGGCTATGGCTACACCTTC. Its translation: CSVEDDSSGYGYTF.